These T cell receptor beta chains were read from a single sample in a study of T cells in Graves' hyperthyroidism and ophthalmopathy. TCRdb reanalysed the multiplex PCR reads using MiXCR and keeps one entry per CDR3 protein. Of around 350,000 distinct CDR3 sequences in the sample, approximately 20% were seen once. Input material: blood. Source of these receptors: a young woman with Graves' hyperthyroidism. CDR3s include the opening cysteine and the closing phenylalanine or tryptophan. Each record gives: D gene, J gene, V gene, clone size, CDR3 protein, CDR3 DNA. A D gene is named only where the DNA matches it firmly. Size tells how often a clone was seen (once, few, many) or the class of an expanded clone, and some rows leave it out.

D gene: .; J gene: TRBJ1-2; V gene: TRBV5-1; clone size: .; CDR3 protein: CASSLVGLSGYTF; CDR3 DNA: TGCGCCAGCAGCTTGGTCGGGTTGAGTGGCTACACCTTC
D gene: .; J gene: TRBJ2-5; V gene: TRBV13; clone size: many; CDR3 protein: CASSSPLGAGETQYF; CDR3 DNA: TGTGCCAGCAGTTCACCGCTCGGGGCGGGAGAGACCCAGTACTTC
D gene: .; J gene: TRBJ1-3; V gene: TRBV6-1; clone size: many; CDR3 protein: CASSEQTIPGNTIYF; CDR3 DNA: TGTGCCAGCAGTGAACAAACCATTCCTGGAAACACCATATATTTT
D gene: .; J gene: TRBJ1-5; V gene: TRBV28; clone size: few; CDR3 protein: CASSFTGGREQPQHF; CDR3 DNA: TGTGCCAGCAGTTTCACGGGGGGTCGTGAGCAGCCCCAGCATTTT
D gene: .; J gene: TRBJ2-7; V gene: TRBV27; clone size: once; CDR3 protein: CASSQDVTYSYEQYF; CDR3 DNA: TGTGCCAGCAGCCAGGACGTAACCTATTCCTACGAGCAGTACTTC
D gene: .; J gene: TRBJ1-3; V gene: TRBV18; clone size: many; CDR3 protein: CASSPPRRDGNTIYF; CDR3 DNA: TGTGCCAGCTCACCACCGCGAAGGGATGGAAACACCATATATTTT
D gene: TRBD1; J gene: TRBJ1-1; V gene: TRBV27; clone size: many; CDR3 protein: CATRPGTGGYEAFF; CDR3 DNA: TGTGCCACCCGACCCGGGACAGGGGGGTATGAAGCTTTCTTT
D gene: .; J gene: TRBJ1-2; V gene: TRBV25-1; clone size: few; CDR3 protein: CASSVFSARGYTF; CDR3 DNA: TGTGCCAGCAGTGTTTTTTCAGCCCGCGGCTACACCTTC
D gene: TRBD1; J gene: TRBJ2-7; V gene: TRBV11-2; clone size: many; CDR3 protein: CASSLDRGQGRYF; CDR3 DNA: TGTGCCAGCAGCTTAGATCGGGGACAGGGGAGGTACTTC
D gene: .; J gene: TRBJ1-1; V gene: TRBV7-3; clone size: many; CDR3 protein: CASSEYRLNTEAFF; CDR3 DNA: TGTGCCAGCAGCGAGTACCGGCTGAACACTGAAGCTTTCTTT
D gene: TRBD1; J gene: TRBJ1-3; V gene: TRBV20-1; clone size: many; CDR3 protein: CSAGTGTGGNTIYF; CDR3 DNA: TGCAGTGCTGGAACCGGGACAGGGGGGAACACCATATATTTT
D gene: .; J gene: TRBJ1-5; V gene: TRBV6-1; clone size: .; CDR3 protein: CASSEESAYSNQPQHF; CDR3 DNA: TGTGCCAGCAGTGAAGAGTCAGCTTATAGCAATCAGCCCCAGCATTTT
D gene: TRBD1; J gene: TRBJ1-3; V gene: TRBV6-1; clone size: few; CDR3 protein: CASSPGQRISTIYF; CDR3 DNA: TGTGCCAGCAGCCCGGGACAGAGGATAAGCACCATATATTTT
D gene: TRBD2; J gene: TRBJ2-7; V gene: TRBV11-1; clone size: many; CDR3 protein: CASSLGLAGVGYEQYF; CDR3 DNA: TGTGCCAGCAGCCTAGGACTAGCGGGAGTGGGCTACGAGCAGTACTTC
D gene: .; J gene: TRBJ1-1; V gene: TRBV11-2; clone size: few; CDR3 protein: CASSKRGNTEAFF; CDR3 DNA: TGTGCCAGCAGCAAGAGGGGGAACACTGAAGCTTTCTTT
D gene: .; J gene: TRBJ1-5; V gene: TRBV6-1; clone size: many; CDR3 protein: CASSEEVGRSGNQPQHF; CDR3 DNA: TGTGCCAGCAGTGAAGAGGTCGGCAGATCGGGCAATCAGCCCCAGCATTTT
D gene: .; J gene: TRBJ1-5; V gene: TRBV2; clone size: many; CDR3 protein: CASSGVGDQPQHF; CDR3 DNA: TGTGCCAGCAGTGGAGTAGGGGATCAGCCCCAGCATTTT
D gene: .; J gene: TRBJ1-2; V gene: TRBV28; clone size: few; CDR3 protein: CASTGRDYGYTF; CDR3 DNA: TGTGCCAGCACGGGGCGGGACTATGGCTACACCTTC
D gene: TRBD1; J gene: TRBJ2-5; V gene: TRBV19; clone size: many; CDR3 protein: CASSNRRTGDTETQYF; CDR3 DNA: TGTGCCAGTAGTAACAGAAGGACAGGGGATACGGAGACCCAGTACTTC
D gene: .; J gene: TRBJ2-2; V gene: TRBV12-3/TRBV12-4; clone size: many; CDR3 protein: CATTTNLDTGELFF; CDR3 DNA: TGTGCCACTACAACTAATCTGGACACCGGGGAGCTGTTTTTT
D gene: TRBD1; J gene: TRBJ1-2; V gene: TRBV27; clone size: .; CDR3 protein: CASRPGGRDYGYTF; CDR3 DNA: TGTGCCAGCAGGCCAGGGGGCCGGGACTATGGCTACACCTTC
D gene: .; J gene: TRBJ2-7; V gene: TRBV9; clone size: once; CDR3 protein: CASSVGRGPYEQYF; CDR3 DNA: TGTGCCAGCAGCGTAGGCCGAGGCCCCTACGAGCAGTACTTC
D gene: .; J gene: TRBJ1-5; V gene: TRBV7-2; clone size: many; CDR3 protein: CASSLYRDINQPQHF; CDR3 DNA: TGTGCCAGCAGCCTCTACCGGGACATAAATCAGCCCCAGCATTTT
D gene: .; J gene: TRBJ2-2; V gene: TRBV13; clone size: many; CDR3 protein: CASSLETGELFF; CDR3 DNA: TGTGCCAGCAGCTTGGAAACCGGGGAGCTGTTTTTT
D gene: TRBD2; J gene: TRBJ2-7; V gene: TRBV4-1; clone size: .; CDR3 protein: CASSQVKASGAPGNEQYF; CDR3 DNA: TGCGCCAGCAGCCAAGTCAAGGCTAGCGGGGCCCCTGGGAACGAGCAGTACTTC
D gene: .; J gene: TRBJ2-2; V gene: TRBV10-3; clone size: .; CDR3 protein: CAISARDGTGELFF; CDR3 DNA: TGTGCCATCAGCGCTAGGGACGGCACCGGGGAGCTGTTTTTT
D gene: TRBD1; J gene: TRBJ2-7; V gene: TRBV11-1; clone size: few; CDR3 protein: CASSPHRGVAYEQYF; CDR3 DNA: TGTGCCAGCAGCCCTCACAGGGGGGTGGCCTACGAGCAGTACTTC
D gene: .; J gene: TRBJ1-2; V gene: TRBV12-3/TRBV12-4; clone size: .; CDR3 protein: CVGSKMMGPRGYTF; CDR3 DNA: TGTGTCGGCAGTAAGATGATGGGGCCTCGGGGCTACACCTTC
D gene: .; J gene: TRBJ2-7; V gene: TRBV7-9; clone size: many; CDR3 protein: CASSSWTVLGYEQYF; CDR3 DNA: TGTGCCAGCAGCTCTTGGACGGTCTTAGGCTACGAGCAGTACTTC
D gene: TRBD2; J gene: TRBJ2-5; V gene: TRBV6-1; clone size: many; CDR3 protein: CASSEVWEGTQYF; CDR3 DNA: TGTGCCAGCAGTGAAGTGTGGGAGGGGACCCAGTACTTC
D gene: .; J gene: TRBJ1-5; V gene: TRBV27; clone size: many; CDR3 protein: CASSLFGQSPWPQHF; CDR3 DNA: TGTGCCAGCAGTTTATTCGGACAGTCTCCTTGGCCCCAGCATTTT
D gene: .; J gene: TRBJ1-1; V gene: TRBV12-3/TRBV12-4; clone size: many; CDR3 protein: CASSYGTANTEAFF; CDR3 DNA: TGTGCCAGCAGTTACGGGACGGCTAACACTGAAGCTTTCTTT
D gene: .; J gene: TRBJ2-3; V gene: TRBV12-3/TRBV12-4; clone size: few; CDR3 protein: CASSLLRDTNTQYF; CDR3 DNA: TGTGCCAGCAGTTTACTCCGCGACACAAATACGCAGTATTTT
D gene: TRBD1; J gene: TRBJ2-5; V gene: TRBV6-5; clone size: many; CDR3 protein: CASSTGQQAGETQYF; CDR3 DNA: TGTGCCAGCAGTACGGGACAGCAAGCTGGAGAGACCCAGTACTTC
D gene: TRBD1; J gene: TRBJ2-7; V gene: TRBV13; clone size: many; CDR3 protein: CASSSTGTGYSYEQYF; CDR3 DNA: TGTGCCAGCAGCTCCACCGGGACAGGATACTCCTACGAGCAGTACTTC
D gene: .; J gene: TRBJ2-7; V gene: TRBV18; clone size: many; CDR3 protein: CASSPPGVNEQYF; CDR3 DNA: TGTGCCAGCTCACCACCCGGAGTTAACGAGCAGTACTTC
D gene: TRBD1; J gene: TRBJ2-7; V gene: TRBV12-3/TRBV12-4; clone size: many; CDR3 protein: CASTSGQGTYEQYF; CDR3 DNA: TGTGCCAGCACCTCGGGACAGGGAACGTACGAGCAGTACTTC
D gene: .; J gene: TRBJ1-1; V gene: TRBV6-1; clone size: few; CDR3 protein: CASSDEGQVNTEAFF; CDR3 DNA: TGTGCCAGCAGTGACGAGGGACAAGTGAACACTGAAGCTTTCTTT
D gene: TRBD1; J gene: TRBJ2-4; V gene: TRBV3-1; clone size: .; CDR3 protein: CASSPGTGEMRNIKYF; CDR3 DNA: TGTGCCAGCAGCCCCGGGACAGGGGAGATGAGAAACATTAAGTACTTC
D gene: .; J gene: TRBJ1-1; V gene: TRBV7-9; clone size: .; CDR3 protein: CASSLRGEVGTEAFF; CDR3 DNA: TGTGCCAGCAGCTTACGGGGGGAGGTAGGCACTGAAGCTTTCTTT
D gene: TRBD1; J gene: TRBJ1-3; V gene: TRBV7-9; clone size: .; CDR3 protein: CASSTGGPVGNTIYF; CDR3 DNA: TGTGCCAGCAGTACAGGGGGACCGGTCGGAAACACCATATATTTT
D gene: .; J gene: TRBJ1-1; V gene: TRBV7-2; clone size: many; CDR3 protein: CASSLDLGLNTEAFF; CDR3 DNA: TGTGCCAGCAGCTTAGACCTAGGATTGAACACTGAAGCTTTCTTT
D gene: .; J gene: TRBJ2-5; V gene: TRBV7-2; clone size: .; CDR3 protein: CASTGARRETQYF; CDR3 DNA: TGTGCCAGCACCGGCGCCAGACGGGAGACCCAGTACTTC
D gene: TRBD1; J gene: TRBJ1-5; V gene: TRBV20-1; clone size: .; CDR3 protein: CSAEDRDQPQHF; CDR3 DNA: TGCAGTGCTGAAGACAGGGATCAGCCCCAGCATTTT
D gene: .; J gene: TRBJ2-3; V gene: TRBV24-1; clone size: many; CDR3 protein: CAVRSAFEDTQYF; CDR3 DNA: TGTGCCGTGAGGAGCGCCTTCGAAGATACGCAGTATTTT
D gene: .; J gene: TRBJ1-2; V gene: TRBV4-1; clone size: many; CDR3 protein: CASSRSGGDSYTF; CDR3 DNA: TGCGCCAGCAGCCGCTCGGGGGGCGACAGCTACACCTTC
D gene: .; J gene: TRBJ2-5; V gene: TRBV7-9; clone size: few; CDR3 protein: CASSRIYRERQETQYF; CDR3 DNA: TGTGCCAGCAGCCGAATTTACAGGGAAAGGCAAGAGACCCAGTACTTC
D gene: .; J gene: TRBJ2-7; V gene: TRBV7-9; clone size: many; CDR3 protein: CASSKGRSDYEQYF; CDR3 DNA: TGTGCCAGCAGCAAAGGACGGTCCGACTACGAGCAGTACTTC
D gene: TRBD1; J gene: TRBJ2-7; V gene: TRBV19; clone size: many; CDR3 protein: CASSIAATGSSYEQYF; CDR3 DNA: TGTGCCAGTAGTATAGCCGCGACAGGGAGTTCCTACGAGCAGTACTTC
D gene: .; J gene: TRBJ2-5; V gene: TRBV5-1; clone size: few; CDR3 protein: CASSSGTATETQYF; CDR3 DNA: TGCGCCAGCAGCTCCGGGACGGCGACGGAGACCCAGTACTTC
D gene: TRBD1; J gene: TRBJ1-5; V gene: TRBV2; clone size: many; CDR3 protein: CASSYWGQGSNQPQHF; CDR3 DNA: TGTGCCAGCAGCTATTGGGGACAGGGCAGCAATCAGCCCCAGCATTTT
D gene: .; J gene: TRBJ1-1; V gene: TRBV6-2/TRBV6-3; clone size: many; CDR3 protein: CASSYGRGAFF; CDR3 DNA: TGTGCCAGCAGTTACGGCAGGGGAGCTTTCTTT
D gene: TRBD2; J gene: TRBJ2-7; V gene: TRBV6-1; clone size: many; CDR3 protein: CASSEASGGAYEQYF; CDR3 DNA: TGTGCCAGCAGTGAAGCGAGCGGGGGGGCCTACGAGCAGTACTTC
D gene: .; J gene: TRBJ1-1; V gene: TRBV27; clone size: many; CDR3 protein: CASSLGLGQLSEAFF; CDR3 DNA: TGTGCCAGCAGTTTAGGGTTGGGACAATTGTCTGAAGCTTTCTTT
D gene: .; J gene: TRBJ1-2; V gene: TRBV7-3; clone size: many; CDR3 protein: CASTSFGGANGYTF; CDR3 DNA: TGTGCCAGCACCAGTTTTGGGGGCGCCAATGGCTACACCTTC
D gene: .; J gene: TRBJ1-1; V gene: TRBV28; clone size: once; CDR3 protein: CASQDTLWVGAFF; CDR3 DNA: TGTGCCAGCCAGGATACGTTGTGGGTAGGAGCTTTCTTT
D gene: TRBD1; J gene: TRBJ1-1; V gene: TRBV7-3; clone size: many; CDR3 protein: CASSLSSRTGGEDTEAFF; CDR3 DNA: TGTGCCAGCAGCTTAAGTTCAAGGACAGGGGGCGAGGACACTGAAGCTTTCTTT
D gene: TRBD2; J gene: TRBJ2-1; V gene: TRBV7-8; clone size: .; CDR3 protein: CASSLGTSGIDEQFF; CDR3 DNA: TGTGCCAGCAGCTTAGGGACTAGCGGGATCGATGAGCAGTTCTTC